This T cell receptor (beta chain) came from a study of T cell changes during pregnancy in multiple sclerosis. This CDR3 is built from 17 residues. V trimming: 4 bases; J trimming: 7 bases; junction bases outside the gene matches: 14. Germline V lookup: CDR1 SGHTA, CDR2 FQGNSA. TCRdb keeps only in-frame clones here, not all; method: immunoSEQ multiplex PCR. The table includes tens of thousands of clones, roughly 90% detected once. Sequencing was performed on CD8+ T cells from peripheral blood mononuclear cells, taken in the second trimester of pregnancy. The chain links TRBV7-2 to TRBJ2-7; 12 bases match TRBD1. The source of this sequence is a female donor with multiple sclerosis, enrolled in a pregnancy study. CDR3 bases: TGTGCCAGCAGCTCGCACATGTTGGGACAGGGGGCCGGGGAGCAGTACTTC. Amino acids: CASSSHMLGQGAGEQYF.